Below are 5 T cell receptor beta chains sequenced from a single sample in a study of CD8 T cells in Susac syndrome (dated by TCRdb to the late 2010s). The library relied on the immunoSEQ multiplex PCR assay. RNA was extracted with the RNeasy kit and 0.5 to 1 ug was reverse transcribed using random hexamers. Using fastp at Q25 and MiXCR, TCRdb reprocessed the public reads and kept productive beta chains. Records with the same CDR3 protein are collapsed into one entry carrying the most frequent genes and DNA. The sample table lists approximately 100,000 distinct CDR3 sequences, about nine tenths of them with a count of one. Together, the top ten hold about 0.15% of the sample. The sample taken for sequencing was CD4+ T cells from PBMCs. Receptor source: a human donor in good health.

This rearrangement joins TRBV4-1 to TRBJ1-2; TRBD1 matches at 7 bases. From germline, CDR1 is MGHRA and CDR2 YSYEKL. Trimming took 4 bases from V and 4 from J; bases not matched to a gene: 9. CDR3 length: 15 residues. DNA of the CDR3: TGCGCCAGCAGCCCGGGAACAGGGGTTTCCTATGGCTACACCTTC. The encoded protein is CASSPGTGVSYGYTF.

The CDR3 region is CASSSTLNYGYTF. The CDR3 nucleotides are TGTGCCAGCAGCTCGACCTTGAACTATGGCTACACCTTC. The chain recombines TRBV11-2 with TRBJ1-2; D unclear. The V and J ends lost 4 bases and 2 bases respectively, with 8 bases between them. This CDR3 spans 13 amino acids. Looked up from germline, CDR1 is SGHAT and CDR2 is FQNNGV.

The chain combines TRBV14 with TRBJ2-1; 10 nucleotides match TRBD2. The CDR3 runs to 15 residues. V lost 4 bases, J lost 7 bases, and 7 bases stayed unmatched. CDR1 and CDR2 (germline): SGHDN, FVKESK. CDR3 nucleotides: TGTGCCAGCAGCCTAATAGCGGGAGGTGGGAATGAGCAGTTCTTC. Its protein is CASSLIAGGGNEQFF.

The V gene is TRBV6-5, the J gene TRBJ2-7, with TRBD2 as a possible D gene (5 bases). Germline CDR1 MNHEY, CDR2 SVGAGI. This CDR3 spans 13 amino acids. Trimming removed 2 bases at V and 2 bases at J, with 7 bases between. CDR3 sequence: CASSYRGPYEQYF. The CDR3 DNA reads as TGTGCCAGCAGTTACCGAGGGCCCTACGAGCAGTACTTC.

V usage is TRBV12-3 or TRBV12-4 and J usage is TRBJ1-1, with D tentatively TRBD1 (5 bases). The CDR3 runs to 12 residues. Trimming removed 6 bases from V and 4 bases from J, with 9 bases in between. CDR3 protein: CASSWGPTEAFF. CDR3 DNA sequence: TGTGCCAGCAGCTGGGGACCCACTGAAGCTTTCTTT.